Shown below are 32 T cell receptor beta chains from a single sample sequenced in a study of blood T cell repertoires in COVID-19 (dated by TCRdb to the early 2020s). Libraries were constructed by the immunoSEQ multiplex PCR assay. TCRdb obtained this table from immuneACCESS and retained in-frame rearrangements with V and J assigned. These tables miss some clones; where compared with another copy, unresolved V genes account for less than half of the shortfall, and the remainder is unexplained. The sample records around 270,000 clones, around 84% of which are singletons. The top ten constitute 5.2% of the sample. The sample comprised peripheral blood. The receptor set was obtained from a woman aged 55-70 years with COVID-19, enrolled during active disease.

The chain couples TRBV28 to TRBJ2-7, with 9 positions matching TRBD1. The CDR3 is 14 residues long. Germline CDR1 is MDHEN and CDR2 is SYDVKM. V was clipped by 5 bases and J by 6 bases; unmatched bases: 8. The CDR3 here is CASSRTGAGSEQYF. CDR3 nucleotide sequence: TGTGCCAGCAGTCGGACAGGGGCCGGATCCGAGCAGTACTTC.

The chain has TRBV30 and TRBJ2-7, with 10 positions matching TRBD2. After removal of 3 bases from V and 6 bases from J, the junction contained 8 bases not matched to a gene. The CDR3 length is 14 residues. CDR1 is GTSNPN and CDR2 is SVGIG in the germline V gene (reference sequence). The CDR3 sequence is CAWSRGLAGAEQYF. The DNA for the CDR3 is TGTGCCTGGAGCAGGGGGCTAGCGGGAGCCGAGCAGTACTTC. Complete variable domain (other parts from reference TRBV30 and TRBJ2-7): SQTIHQWPATLVQPVGSPLSLECTVEGTSNPNLYWYRQAAGRGLQLLFYSVGIGQISSEVPQNLSASRPQDRQFILSSKKLLLSDSGFYLCAWSRGLAGAEQYFGPGTRLTVT.

The chain employs TRBV7-8 and TRBJ2-7, with TRBD2 matching 9 bases. The germline V gene encodes CDR1 SGHVS and CDR2 FQNEAQ. CDR3 length equals 17 residues. V lost 1 base and J lost 3; bases outside the gene matches: 10. This CDR3 is CASSLVASGRLNYEQYF. In DNA form, the CDR3 reads TGTGCCAGCAGCTTAGTTGCAAGCGGGAGGTTAAACTACGAGCAGTACTTC.

The V gene is TRBV4-3, the J gene TRBJ2-5, with 8 nucleotides matching TRBD2. The V segment lost 3 bases and the J segment 3 bases; nucleotides outside the gene matches: 15. Germline CDR1 reads LGHNA; CDR2 reads YSLEER. The CDR3 has 18 amino acids. The CDR3 spells CASSQVGLWTSLEETQYF. The CDR3 nucleotides read TGCGCCAGCAGCCAGGTTGGACTATGGACTAGCCTCGAAGAGACCCAGTACTTC.

This chain's CDR3 is CASSTSTYEQYF. The CDR3 nucleotides are TGTGCCAGTAGTACGAGTACCTACGAGCAGTACTTC. The chain joins TRBV19 to TRBJ2-7; D is ambiguous. The CDR3 covers 12 residues. CDR1 and CDR2 from the germline V gene are LNHDA and SQIVND (reference sequence). The ends were cut back, 4 bases at V and 2 bases at J, with 6 bases in the middle.

The V call is TRBV19, the J call TRBJ2-1, with TRBD1 matching 7 bases. Trimming took 4 bases from V and 2 from J; bases not matched to a gene: 11. CDR1 and CDR2 (germline): LNHDA, SQIVND (reference sequence). The CDR3 runs to 17 residues. The CDR3 DNA reads TGTGCCAGTAGTACCAGACAGGGCGGGCGGACCTACAATGAGCAGTTCTTC. Translation gives CASSTRQGGRTYNEQFF.

The rearrangement links TRBV27 to TRBJ1-6; TRBD1 matches 7 bases. The germline CDR1 and CDR2 sequences are MNHEY and SMNVEV (reference sequence). This CDR3 is built from 17 residues. Trimming removed 6 bases from V and 1 base from J; junction bases left unmatched: 9. CDR3 sequence (DNA): TGTGCCAGCAGCCGGACAGGAGCTAGGTCCTATAATTCACCCCTCCACTTT. Its protein product is CASSRTGARSYNSPLHF.

The chain employs TRBV28 and TRBJ1-1; TRBD1 aligns across 8 bases. The CDR3 consists of 15 residues. Germline CDR1 is MDHEN and CDR2 is SYDVKM. V was pared by 3 bases and J by 1 base, with 4 bases of the junction left unmatched. The CDR3 coding sequence is TGTGCCAGCAGTTTCCTGGACAGGGCGAACACTGAAGCTTTCTTT. Its protein is CASSFLDRANTEAFF.

The chain has TRBV27 and TRBJ2-1; 7 bases are a match to TRBD2. V was clipped by 4 bases and J by 7 bases; unmatched bases: 7. The CDR3 contains 14 residues. The germline V gene encodes CDR1 MNHEY and CDR2 SMNVEV (reference sequence). CDR3 in amino acids: CASSWGGFGNEQFF. The CDR3 nucleotides are TGTGCCAGCAGTTGGGGGGGGTTCGGGAATGAGCAGTTCTTC.

The chain joins TRBV7-9 to TRBJ1-2; a possible D gene is TRBD1 (6 bases). CDR3 length: 11 residues. Germline V lookup: CDR1 SEHNR, CDR2 FQNEAQ (reference sequence). V lost 5 bases and J 7 bases, leaving 8 bases between the germline ends. The CDR3 DNA reads TGTGCCAGCAGCCTGGACAGTGGCTACACCTTC. This codes for CASSLDSGYTF.

V and J are TRBV6-5 and TRBJ2-1; D is ambiguous. The CDR3 is 12 amino acids. V was cut by 6 bases and J by 0 bases, with 3 bases left in between. CDR1 and CDR2 from the germline V gene are MNHEY and SVGAGI. CDR3 in amino acids: CASSFSYNEQFF. The CDR3 coding sequence is TGTGCCAGCAGCTTCTCCTACAATGAGCAGTTCTTC.

This chain connects TRBV5-1 to TRBJ2-4; 13 bases are a match to TRBD2. This CDR3 has 18 amino acids. Germline values: CDR1 SGHRS, CDR2 YFSETQ. V was clipped by 1 base and J by 7 bases; unmatched bases: 11. CDR3 in DNA: TGCGCCAGCAGCTTGACTAGCGGGAGGGCTCCACTTAGGAACATTCAGTACTTC. Its translation is CASSLTSGRAPLRNIQYF.

V usage is TRBV20-1 and J usage is TRBJ2-1; the D is unclear. The CDR3 spans 11 residues. Germline CDR1 reads DFQATT; CDR2 reads SNEGSKA (reference sequence). Trimming left V 3 bases short and J 10 bases short, with 10 bases between. CDR3 nucleotides: TGCAGTGCTAGGGAGCGCCTCGAGCAGTTCTTC. Protein: CSARERLEQFF.

This clone was seen a few times. The V call is TRBV7-9, the J call TRBJ1-4; a possible D gene is TRBD1 (6 bases). Germline CDR1 is SEHNR and CDR2 is FQNEAQ (reference sequence). V was trimmed by 2 bases and J by 0 bases, leaving 10 bases between them. The CDR3 consists of 16 residues. The CDR3 reads CASSLSGGATNEKLFF. The DNA for the CDR3 is TGTGCCAGCAGCTTATCGGGGGGCGCAACTAATGAAAAACTGTTTTTT.

The chain uses TRBV4-2 and TRBJ2-2; TRBD2 aligns across 11 bases. CDR1 and CDR2 (germline): LGHNA, YNFKEQ. The length of the CDR3 is 16 residues. V lost 1 base and J lost 5; bases outside the gene matches: 3. In nucleotides, the CDR3 is TGTGCCAGCAGCCAAGTCCTAGCGGGAGGTACCGGGGAGCTGTTTTTT. It is translated as CASSQVLAGGTGELFF.

The J gene is TRBJ2-5, the V gene TRBV5-1; 8 bases line up with TRBD1. Germline lookup yields CDR1 SGHRS and CDR2 YFSETQ. V trimming: 1 base; J trimming: 4 bases; junction bases outside the gene matches: 3. The length of the CDR3 is 14 residues. As DNA, the CDR3 is TGCGCCAGCAGCTTGCCAGGGGGCCGAGAGACCCAGTACTTC. It translates to CASSLPGGRETQYF.

The genes are TRBV30 and TRBJ2-1, with 9 nucleotides matching TRBD2. J lost 4 bases, V lost 3 bases, and 7 bases had no gene match. The CDR3 length is 15 residues. Germline loops: CDR1 GTSNPN, CDR2 SVGIG (reference sequence). DNA for the CDR3: TGTGCCTGGAGCGCGACTAGCGGAAGTTACAATGAGCAGTTCTTC. It specifies CAWSATSGSYNEQFF.

The J gene is TRBJ1-5, the V gene TRBV18; TRBD1 is a possible D gene (6 bases). Trimming took off 2 bases at V and 2 bases at J, with 13 bases between the two ends. Germline V CDR1 and CDR2: KGHSH, LQKENI. CDR3 size: 16 residues. CDR3 sequence (DNA): TGTGCCAGCTCACCAGCATCAGGGGATCGCAATCAGCCCCAGCATTTT. The encoded protein is CASSPASGDRNQPQHF.

The chain uses TRBV21-1 and TRBJ1-1; whether TRBD1, the table's D call, matches the DNA was not checked. TRBV21-1 is given as a pseudogene. This CDR3 has 14 residues. The CDR3 protein is CASSAPGGRTEAFF. DNA for the CDR3: TGTGCCAGCAGCGCCCCAGGGGGGAGAACTGAAGCTTTCTTT.

There are a few counts of this clone. This rearrangement joins TRBV6-5 to TRBJ2-7; 10 bases are shared with TRBD2. Per the germline V gene, CDR1 is MNHEY and CDR2 is SVGAGI. This CDR3 contains 16 residues. J gave up 7 bases and V 2 bases, and 11 bases lay outside the gene matches. CDR3 in DNA: TGTGCCAGCAGTTACCGTCGCCTAGCGGGAGCCTGGGAGCAGTACTTC. As protein: CASSYRRLAGAWEQYF.

This clone occurred a few times. The chain uses TRBV4-1 and TRBJ2-7; no firm D call. This CDR3 spans 15 amino acids. Deletions cut 5 bases from V and 2 bases from J, with 16 bases between. Germline V lookup: CDR1 MGHRA, CDR2 YSYEKL. CDR3 residues: CASSFNLGSPYEQYF. In DNA, the CDR3 is TGCGCCAGCAGCTTTAATCTAGGCAGCCCCTACGAGCAGTACTTC.

The rearrangement uses TRBV3-1 (or the pseudogene TRBV3-2) and TRBJ2-1; D not certain. CDR1 is LGHDT, CDR2 YNNKEL, per germline (reference sequence). The CDR3 is made up of 16 amino acids. V lost 4 bases and J lost 6, with 19 bases in between. CDR3 sequence reads: CASSPFPSPPLNEQFF. CDR3 DNA sequence: TGTGCCAGCAGCCCGTTCCCTAGTCCCCCCCTCAATGAGCAGTTCTTC.

The V gene is TRBV27, the J gene TRBJ1-1, with 9 bases fitting TRBD1. CDR1 and CDR2 (germline): MNHEY, SMNVEV (reference sequence). The junction had 2 bases not matched to a gene; V was cut back by 6 bases and J by 0 bases. The CDR3 totals 14 residues. CDR3 sequence reads: CASRDRGMNTEAFF. CDR3 nucleotides: TGTGCCAGCAGAGACAGGGGGATGAACACTGAAGCTTTCTTT.

This chain links TRBV30 with TRBJ1-1; TRBD1 might be the D (5 bases). The CDR3 length is 13 residues. The V end lost 2 bases, the J end lost 4 bases, and 11 bases lay between the germline ends. Germline V lookup: CDR1 GTSNPN, CDR2 SVGIG (reference sequence). The CDR3 loop reads CAWSLGRGTEAFF. The CDR3 DNA sequence: TGTGCCTGGAGTTTGGGTAGGGGCACTGAAGCTTTCTTT.

V is TRBV6-2 or TRBV6-3 and J is TRBJ1-5, with a weak D call TRBD1 (6 bases). The CDR3 has 18 residues. V was trimmed by 0 bases and J by 1 base, leaving 16 bases between them. The V gene's germline CDR1 is MNHEY and CDR2 SVGEGT. Written as DNA, the CDR3 is TGTGCCAGCAGTTACTCGAAGGGGGGGGTCGCCAGCAATCAGCCCCAGCATTTT. Its translation: CASSYSKGGVASNQPQHF.

The chain joins TRBV7-2 to TRBJ1-1; D is perhaps TRBD1 (5 bases). V was pared by 3 bases and J by 3 bases, with 11 bases between. Germline V gene lookup returns CDR1 SGHTA and CDR2 FQGNSA. The CDR3 has 14 amino acids. The CDR3 DNA follows: TGTGCCAGCAGCTTGGCAGGGTCTGACACTGAAGCTTTCTTT. Its translation is CASSLAGSDTEAFF.

The chain couples TRBV10-3 to TRBJ1-1, with 10 bases lining up with TRBD1. CDR3 length: 15 residues. J lost 0 bases, V lost 6 bases, and 4 bases had no gene match. Germline V gene sequence: CDR1 ENHRY, CDR2 SYGVKD. The CDR3 bases are TGTGCCATCAGAGGGGGACAGGGGATGAACACTGAAGCTTTCTTT. This translates into CAIRGGQGMNTEAFF.

The chain recombines TRBV18 with TRBJ1-3; D unresolved. The length of the CDR3 is 15 residues. The germline CDR1 and CDR2 sequences are KGHSH and LQKENI. V lost 2 bases, J lost 0 bases, and 8 bases lay in between. The CDR3 sequence: CASSPAGISGNTIYF. As DNA, the CDR3 is TGTGCCAGCTCACCAGCGGGGATCTCTGGAAACACCATATATTTT.

The chain combines TRBV30 with TRBJ1-1, with 8 bases identical to TRBD1. In germline, CDR1 is GTSNPN, CDR2 SVGIG (reference sequence). This CDR3 region has 15 residues. The trim removed 0 bases at V and 1 base at J, leaving 4 bases unmatched. CDR3 protein: CAWSVHQGANTEAFF. CDR3 sequence (DNA): TGTGCCTGGAGTGTACATCAGGGGGCGAACACTGAAGCTTTCTTT.

This chain uses TRBV28 with TRBJ2-7; possible D gene TRBD1, 7 bases. CDR1 is MDHEN, CDR2 SYDVKM, per germline. This CDR3 contains 14 residues. Between the trimmed V and J ends, which lost 5 bases and 3 bases, there was a span of 14 bases. CDR3: CASSPVRGVYEQYF. CDR3 DNA sequence: TGTGCCAGCAGTCCGGTCAGGGGGGTCTACGAGCAGTACTTC.

The count of this clone is one. This chain uses TRBV24-1 with TRBJ1-1; TRBD1 might be the D (6 bases). With 4 bases removed from V and 0 bases from J, the gap between germline ends came to 20 bases. CDR3 length equals 18 residues. Germline V gene lookup returns CDR1 KGHDR and CDR2 SFDVKD. The CDR3 DNA sequence: TGTGCCACCAGTGAAGGCGTCGTAGGGCCAGGGGTGAACACTGAAGCTTTCTTT. This sequence encodes CATSEGVVGPGVNTEAFF.

The CDR3 DNA is TGTGCCAGCAGCCAATTGGGGGCGCGGAACTATGGCTACACCTTC. It translates to CASSQLGARNYGYTF. The rearrangement joins TRBV3-1 (or the pseudogene TRBV3-2) to TRBJ1-2; TRBD1 might be the D (6 bases). The V end was cut by 2 bases, the J end by 2 bases, with 12 bases between. Germline CDR1 LGHDT, CDR2 YNNKEL (reference sequence). This CDR3 is built from 15 residues.